A selection of T cell receptor beta chains follows, all from one sample in a study of T-cell memory formation after mild COVID-19. TCRdb fed the 5' RACE reads into MiXCR, producing one record per CDR3 protein. Of 190,000 or so distinct CDR3 sequences detected, roughly a tenth appear once; the ten largest clones hold 2.5% to 3.5%. Material for sequencing was PBMCs or a T cell subset sorted from them (not recorded which). All receptors derive from a man in his late teens or twenties who had mild COVID-19 (a few samples of this study predate the infection). Cell type and time point are not known. Each CDR3 is given with its conserved first and last residue. A D gene is named only where the DNA matches it firmly. A row's size may be missing; if present it is once, few, many or a size class.

V	D	size	J	CDR3	DNA
TRBV7-9	-	-	TRBJ1-1	CAGRSGANTEAFF	TGTGCCGGGAGAAGTGGGGCAAACACTGAAGCTTTCTTT
TRBV5-1	-	-	TRBJ2-5	CASSRIPHQETQYF	TGCGCCAGCAGCCGAATACCACACCAAGAGACCCAGTACTTC
TRBV5-1	TRBD2	few	TRBJ2-6	CASSLKITSGSSGANVLTF	TGCGCCAGCAGCTTGAAGATAACTAGCGGGAGCTCTGGGGCCAACGTCCTGACTTTC
TRBV20-1	TRBD1	many	TRBJ2-7	CSATPLTGQGTYEQYF	TGCAGTGCTACCCCCCTCACGGGACAGGGGACCTACGAGCAGTACTTC
TRBV10-3	-	-	TRBJ2-5	CAINGGGQEETQYF	TGTGCCATCAATGGGGGGGGGCAGGAGGAGACCCAGTACTTC
TRBV7-9	-	-	TRBJ1-4	CASSLEGGRNEKLFF	TGTGCCAGCAGCTTAGAGGGCGGCCGGAATGAAAAACTGTTTTTT
TRBV5-1	-	few	TRBJ1-1	CASTGLGGNTEAFF	TGCGCCAGCACTGGCCTCGGAGGGAACACTGAAGCTTTCTTT
TRBV7-7	-	-	TRBJ2-5	CASSLGGTRETQYF	TGTGCTAGCAGCTTAGGAGGGACACGAGAGACCCAGTACTTC
TRBV24-1	-	few	TRBJ2-4	CATIFLQTPGPLAKNIQYF	TGTGCCACCATCTTCCTCCAAACCCCGGGACCACTAGCCAAAAACATTCAGTACTTC
TRBV5-1	-	many	TRBJ2-3	CASSSASTDTQYF	TGCGCCAGCAGCTCGGCGTCCACAGATACGCAGTATTTT
TRBV14	-	-	TRBJ2-3	CASSPRVLTDTQYF	TGTGCCAGCAGCCCCAGAGTGCTCACAGATACGCAGTATTTT
TRBV5-1	-	many	TRBJ2-3	CASSPESDTQYF	TGCGCCAGCAGCCCGGAGTCAGATACGCAGTATTTT
TRBV4-3	TRBD2	few	TRBJ2-3	CASSPWTSGGDTQYF	TGCGCCAGCAGCCCCTGGACTAGCGGGGGAGATACGCAGTATTTT
TRBV7-2	TRBD1	many	TRBJ2-1	CASSRDRVLNEQFF	TGTGCCAGCAGCCGGGACAGGGTGTTGAATGAGCAGTTCTTC
TRBV9	-	-	TRBJ1-1	CASSVYERGTTEAFF	TGTGCCAGCAGCGTTTATGAGAGAGGAACCACTGAAGCTTTCTTT
TRBV3-1	-	-	TRBJ2-4	CASSGWGRIQYF	TGTGCCAGCAGCGGGTGGGGAAGGATTCAGTACTTC
TRBV9	-	-	TRBJ1-4	CASSVGPGVEKLFF	TGTGCCAGCAGCGTAGGTCCCGGTGTAGAAAAACTGTTTTTT
TRBV5-1	TRBD2	-	TRBJ2-2	CASSTQAGGNTGELFF	TGCGCCAGCAGCACCCAGGCGGGGGGAAACACCGGGGAGCTGTTTTTT
TRBV7-9	TRBD1	few	TRBJ2-5	CASSSRQGQETQYF	TGTGCCAGCAGCTCCCGACAGGGCCAAGAGACCCAGTACTTC
TRBV11-2	-	-	TRBJ2-5	CASSKQVQETQYF	TGTGCCAGCAGCAAGCAGGTTCAAGAGACCCAGTACTTC
TRBV6-5	-	-	TRBJ2-7	CASGTSYEQYF	TGTGCCAGCGGGACCTCCTACGAGCAGTACTTC
TRBV24-1	-	few	TRBJ2-3	CATSTGSTDTQYF	TGTGCCACCAGTACAGGGAGCACAGATACGCAGTATTTT
TRBV20-1	-	-	TRBJ2-5	CSANTGRVWQETQYF	TGCAGTGCCAACACAGGGCGGGTGTGGCAAGAGACCCAGTACTTC
TRBV12-3/TRBV12-4	-	few	TRBJ2-2	CASRGGHTGELFF	TGTGCCAGCAGAGGGGGGCACACCGGGGAGCTGTTTTTT
TRBV9	TRBD1	few	TRBJ2-3	CASSTRDRVADTQYF	TGTGCCAGCAGCACACGGGACAGGGTGGCGGATACGCAGTATTTT
TRBV7-9	TRBD2	many	TRBJ2-1	CASSLQTSGAYNEQFF	TGTGCCAGCAGCCTACAGACTAGCGGGGCTTACAATGAGCAGTTCTTC
TRBV2	-	-	TRBJ1-2	CASSIIRDKANYGYTF	TGTGCCAGCAGTATAATCCGGGACAAAGCTAACTATGGCTACACCTTC
TRBV20-1	-	many	TRBJ1-1	CSARDGKEMNTEAFF	TGCAGTGCTAGAGATGGGAAGGAAATGAACACTGAAGCTTTCTTT
TRBV12-3/TRBV12-4	-	-	TRBJ1-1	CASSYQGFGTEAFF	TGTGCCAGCAGTTATCAGGGTTTCGGCACTGAAGCTTTCTTT
TRBV6-5	-	few	TRBJ1-1	CASSLGGGGAFF	TGTGCCAGCAGCTTAGGGGGGGGAGGAGCTTTCTTT
TRBV20-1	-	few	TRBJ1-2	CSAPGGPGYGYTF	TGCAGTGCCCCGGGGGGGCCGGGCTATGGCTACACCTTC
TRBV5-1	-	few	TRBJ2-5	CASSLDRSQETQYF	TGCGCCAGCAGCTTGGACAGGTCCCAAGAGACCCAGTACTTC
TRBV6-5	-	few	TRBJ2-1	CASSPLWGANEQFF	TGTGCCAGCAGTCCCCTGTGGGGGGCGAATGAGCAGTTCTTC
TRBV7-9	-	-	TRBJ1-1	CASSSTARGATEAFF	TGTGCCAGCAGCTCAACCGCCCGGGGGGCCACTGAAGCTTTCTTT
TRBV5-1	TRBD1	many	TRBJ2-3	CASSLITGGFSTDTQYF	TGCGCCAGCAGCTTGATAACAGGGGGATTTAGCACAGATACGCAGTATTTT
TRBV29-1	TRBD1	few	TRBJ2-2	CSVGQGAGELFF	TGCAGCGTCGGACAGGGGGCCGGGGAGCTGTTTTTT
TRBV27	-	-	TRBJ1-2	CASSLTENYGYTF	TGTGCCAGCAGTCTCACGGAGAACTATGGCTACACCTTC
TRBV5-1	TRBD2	many	TRBJ2-5	CASSRISSGMEETQYF	TGCGCCAGCAGCCGAATCTCTAGCGGGATGGAAGAGACCCAGTACTTC
TRBV5-1	-	many	TRBJ2-1	CASSSPNEQFF	TGCGCCAGCAGTTCCCCCAATGAGCAGTTCTTC
TRBV12-3/TRBV12-4	-	few	TRBJ2-1	CASTPTSNEQFF	TGTGCCAGCACCCCGACTAGCAATGAGCAGTTCTTC
TRBV5-1	TRBD1	many	TRBJ1-1	CASSFYGSGGSYTEAFF	TGCGCCAGCAGCTTTTATGGGTCAGGGGGCTCGTACACTGAAGCTTTCTTT
TRBV7-2	-	few	TRBJ2-3	CASSLLRGGTDTQYF	TGTGCCAGCAGCTTATTGCGGGGTGGCACAGATACGCAGTATTTT
TRBV20-1	TRBD2	few	TRBJ2-1	CSARMGRTGGPRDEQFF	TGCAGTGCTAGAATGGGACGGACGGGGGGGCCTCGGGATGAGCAGTTCTTC
TRBV20-1	-	few	TRBJ2-7	CSATAGERGLEQYF	TGCAGTGCTACCGCAGGGGAGAGGGGCCTCGAGCAGTACTTC
TRBV6-6	-	few	TRBJ1-2	CASALDRLYGYTF	TGTGCCAGCGCACTCGACCGGTTATATGGCTACACCTTC
TRBV7-2	-	-	TRBJ2-6	CASSLAALGASSSGANVLTF	TGTGCCAGCAGCTTAGCGGCTCTTGGGGCTTCTAGCTCTGGGGCCAACGTCCTGACTTTC
TRBV11-2	TRBD1	-	TRBJ2-1	CASSLMGTGYNEQFF	TGTGCCAGCAGCTTAATGGGGACAGGCTACAATGAGCAGTTCTTC
TRBV4-1	-	-	TRBJ1-5	CASSQLGLLNQPQHF	TGCGCCAGCAGCCAGCTGGGACTACTCAATCAGCCCCAGCATTTT
TRBV18	-	-	TRBJ1-2	CASSPAAAYGYTF	TGTGCCAGCTCACCGGCGGCGGCCTATGGCTACACCTTC
TRBV6-2/TRBV6-3	-	-	TRBJ2-3	CASRRSPWDQDTQYF	TGTGCCAGCAGAAGATCCCCCTGGGATCAAGATACGCAGTATTTT
TRBV12-3/TRBV12-4	-	many	TRBJ2-2	CASSTGNTGELFF	TGTGCCAGCAGTACAGGGAACACCGGGGAGCTGTTTTTT
TRBV7-2	TRBD1	-	TRBJ1-1	CASSLPPRQGYTEAFF	TGTGCCAGCAGCTTACCCCCGCGACAGGGATACACTGAAGCTTTCTTT
TRBV20-1	-	once	TRBJ1-6	CSARNPGGHSPLHF	TGCAGTGCTAGAAATCCGGGGGGCCATTCACCCCTCCACTTT
TRBV7-9	TRBD1	few	TRBJ2-7	CAAGGSLGYEQYF	TGTGCCGCAGGGGGCAGCTTGGGCTACGAGCAGTACTTC
TRBV5-1	-	-	TRBJ2-6	CASRVSSGANFLTF	TGCGCCAGCAGGGTGAGCTCTGGGGCCAACTTCCTGACTTTC
TRBV7-2	-	few	TRBJ2-7	CASSPRQATYEQYF	TGTGCCAGCAGCCCTAGACAGGCGACCTACGAGCAGTACTTC
TRBV5-1	-	-	TRBJ2-1	CASSLGIVPGNEQFF	TGCGCCAGCAGCTTGGGGATAGTGCCGGGCAATGAGCAGTTCTTC